These 16 T cell receptor beta chains share one sample of origin, sequenced in a study of patients and donors after allogeneic stem cell transplantation. TCRdb reprocessed the RT-PCR reads with MiXCR, giving one entry per CDR3 protein. The table shows about 230,000 distinct CDR3 sequences, with roughly an eighth occurring only once. The specimen sequenced was blood, either unsorted or a sorted T cell fraction (not recorded which). The receptor source for this set is a human donor who was either an allogeneic HSCT recipient or a stem cell or donor lymphocyte infusion donor (not recorded which). It is not recorded whose cells these are; they may come from a transplant donor.

J is TRBJ2-1 and V is TRBV10-3, with TRBD2 matching over 7 bases. CDR3 length equals 15 residues. In germline, CDR1 is ENHRY, CDR2 SYGVKD. J was trimmed by 4 bases and V by 6 bases; bases with no gene match: 9. The CDR3: CAIRPLGGTYNEQFF. The CDR3 DNA follows: TGTGCCATCAGACCTCTGGGGGGGACGTACAATGAGCAGTTCTTC.

This clonotype came up a few times. The V call is TRBV5-1, the J call TRBJ2-7; 9 positions match TRBD2. The length of the CDR3 is 15 residues. The junction had 3 bases not matched to a gene; V was cut back by 0 bases and J by 2 bases. Germline CDR1 is SGHRS and CDR2 is YFSETQ. The CDR3: CASSLERGATYEQYF. CDR3 DNA sequence: TGCGCCAGCAGCTTGGAGCGGGGGGCGACCTACGAGCAGTACTTC.

This chain connects TRBV27 to TRBJ1-2; 9 bases line up with TRBD1. CDR1 is MNHEY, CDR2 SMNVEV, per germline (reference sequence). The V segment lost 4 bases and the J segment 8 bases; nucleotides outside the gene matches: 8. The length of the CDR3 is 14 residues. The CDR3 DNA reads TGTGCCAGCAGTTCGGCGGGACAGGGTTACGGCTACACCTTC. Protein: CASSSAGQGYGYTF.

The table lists this clonotype with a few counts. The chain links TRBV9 to TRBJ1-2, with D hard to call. Germline V gives CDR1 SGDLS, CDR2 YYNGEE. The CDR3 sequence is 15 residues long. Trimming left V 0 bases short and J 7 bases short, with 16 bases between. Here the CDR3 DNA reads TGTGCCAGCAGCGTAGACCCCGTGGGGTTAAGTGGCTACACCTTC. It specifies CASSVDPVGLSGYTF.

The chain carries TRBV6-5 and TRBJ1-2; possibly TRBD1 for D (6 bases). The CDR3 loop spans 17 amino acids. Looked up from germline, CDR1 is MNHEY and CDR2 is SVGAGI. The V end lost 4 bases, the J end lost 6 bases, and 24 bases lay between the germline ends. In nucleotides, the CDR3 is TGTGCCAGCAGTTTGCGTCGAACAGGGATCCAGCTCAATGGCTACACCTTC. Protein product: CASSLRRTGIQLNGYTF.

This clonotype showed up many times. V usage is TRBV5-6 and J usage is TRBJ1-2; 10 positions match TRBD1. V lost 7 bases, J lost 3 bases, and 9 bases stayed unmatched. The CDR3 is 15 residues long. The germline CDR1 and CDR2 sequences are SGHDT and YYEEEE. The chain's CDR3 is CASGVSGQGYYGYTF. DNA of the CDR3: TGTGCCAGCGGTGTTTCGGGACAGGGGTACTATGGCTACACCTTC.

V usage is TRBV4-1 and J usage is TRBJ1-5, with D perhaps matching TRBD1 (5 bases). CDR3 length: 15 residues. The V end was cut by 1 base, the J end by 15 bases, with 22 bases between. CDR1 is MGHRA and CDR2 is YSYEKL in the germline V gene. The CDR3 DNA reads as TGCGCCAGCAGCCAAGTTCCCCTCATGACAGTTCGGCGGCATTTT. Its protein product is CASSQVPLMTVRRHF.

This chain links TRBV7-2 with TRBJ1-5; tentatively, D is TRBD1 (5 bases). The V end lost 5 bases, the J end lost 1 base, and 12 bases lay between the germline ends. CDR1 is SGHTA and CDR2 is FQGNSA in the germline V gene. The CDR3 length is 15 residues. CDR3 sequence reads: CASSAQGLSNQPQHF. The CDR3, as DNA: TGTGCCAGCAGCGCCCAGGGACTGAGCAATCAGCCCCAGCATTTT.

In its sample, this clonotype was seen a few times. This rearrangement joins TRBV9 to TRBJ2-7; D may be TRBD1 or TRBD2 (5 bases each). The CDR3 is 14 residues long. CDR1 and CDR2 (germline): SGDLS, YYNGEE. V was trimmed by 0 bases and J by 2 bases, leaving 9 bases between them. For the CDR3, the DNA is TGTGCCAGCAGCGTAGGGGGGTGGGCCTACGAGCAGTACTTC. This codes for CASSVGGWAYEQYF.

The J gene is TRBJ2-7, the V gene TRBV4-1; 7 nucleotides line up with TRBD1. Germline CDR1 MGHRA, CDR2 YSYEKL. This CDR3 has 14 amino acids. The V segment lost 3 bases and the J segment 4 bases; nucleotides outside the gene matches: 6. CDR3 sequence (DNA): TGCGCCAGCAGCCAGGGACAGACAACTTACGAGCAGTACTTC. It is translated as CASSQGQTTYEQYF.

This chain links TRBV7-8 with TRBJ2-1; the match to TRBD1 covers 9 bases. Germline loops: CDR1 SGHVS, CDR2 FQNEAQ. V lost 5 bases to trimming and J lost 4 bases; unmatched junction nucleotides: 12. The CDR3 is made up of 17 amino acids. CDR3 in DNA: TGTGCCAGCAGCACGGACAGGGGATCGTACGGGTACAATGAGCAGTTCTTC. This translates into CASSTDRGSYGYNEQFF.

This clonotype has at least ten counts. The V and J genes are TRBV29-1 and TRBJ2-7, with D perhaps matching TRBD1 (5 bases). The V gene lost 0 bases and the J gene lost 4 bases, with 13 bases spanning the gap. CDR3 length: 14 amino acids. Germline V gene data show CDR1 as SQVTM and CDR2 as ANQGSEA. The CDR3 nucleotides read TGCAGCGTTGAAGATCCCCAGGGCAAGTACGAGCAGTACTTC. Translation: CSVEDPQGKYEQYF.

The J gene is TRBJ2-7, the V gene TRBV6-5; perhaps TRBD2 as D (6 bases). Per the germline V gene, CDR1 is MNHEY and CDR2 is SVGAGI. The length of the CDR3 is 15 residues. V was cut by 0 bases and J by 3 bases, with 12 bases left in between. CDR3 amino acids: CASSYSPMGGYEQYF. In nucleotides, the CDR3 is TGTGCCAGCAGTTACTCTCCGATGGGGGGCTACGAGCAGTACTTC.

J is TRBJ2-3 and V is TRBV4-2, with 7 bases identical to TRBD1. The V gene end was trimmed by 4 bases and the J gene end by 1 base; junction bases not matched to a gene: 8. CDR3 size: 16 residues. Germline CDR1 LGHNA, CDR2 YNFKEQ. CDR3 DNA: TGTGCCAGCAGCCCGGGTCGAGGACAGGGCACAGATACGCAGTATTTT. Translating gives CASSPGRGQGTDTQYF.

This clonotype was found many times. This CDR3 reads CASSQEARGMTEAFF. The CDR3 nucleotides read TGCGCCAGCAGCCAAGAGGCCAGGGGAATGACTGAAGCTTTCTTT. The J gene is TRBJ1-1, the V gene TRBV4-3; D possibly corresponds to TRBD1 (6 bases). CDR3 size: 15 residues. CDR1 is LGHNA, CDR2 YSLEER, per germline. V lost 0 bases and J 5 bases, leaving 13 bases between the germline ends.

This clonotype was counted between two and nine times. J is TRBJ2-1 and V is TRBV5-1; D is possibly TRBD2 (7 bases). Per the germline V gene, CDR1 is SGHRS and CDR2 is YFSETQ. Trimming took 4 bases from V and 0 from J, leaving 17 bases between them. CDR3 length equals 17 residues. The CDR3 coding sequence is TGCGCCAGCAGCCCCAGAGGGGGGGGCAACTCCTACAATGAGCAGTTCTTC. It specifies CASSPRGGGNSYNEQFF.